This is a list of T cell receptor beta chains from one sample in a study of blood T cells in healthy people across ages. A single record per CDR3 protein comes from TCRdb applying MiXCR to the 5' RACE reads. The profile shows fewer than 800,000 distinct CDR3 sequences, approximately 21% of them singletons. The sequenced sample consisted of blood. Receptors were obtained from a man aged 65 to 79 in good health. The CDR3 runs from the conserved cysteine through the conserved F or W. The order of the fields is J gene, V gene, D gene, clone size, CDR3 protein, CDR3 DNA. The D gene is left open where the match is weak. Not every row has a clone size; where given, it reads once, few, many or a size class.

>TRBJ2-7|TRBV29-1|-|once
CSVGSDLREQYF
TGCAGCGTCGGATCGGACCTTCGGGAGCAGTACTTC
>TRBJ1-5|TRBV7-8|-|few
CASSLVRDGQPQHF
TGTGCCAGCAGCTTAGTTCGGGACGGCCAGCCCCAGCATTTT
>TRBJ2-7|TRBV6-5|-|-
CASSYSPDPAYEQYF
TGTGCCAGCAGTTACTCTCCCGATCCAGCCTACGAGCAGTACTTC
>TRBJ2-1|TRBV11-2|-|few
CASSFRFYNEQFF
TGTGCCAGCAGCTTCCGCTTCTACAATGAGCAGTTCTTC
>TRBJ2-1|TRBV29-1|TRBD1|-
CSCAGTGSSNEQFF
TGCAGCTGTGCTGGGACAGGGTCCAGCAATGAGCAGTTCTTC
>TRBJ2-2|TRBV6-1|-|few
CASSPGGGRNTGELFF
TGTGCCAGCAGCCCGGGGGGCGGGAGGAACACCGGGGAGCTGTTTTTT
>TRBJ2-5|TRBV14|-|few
CASSQDSPGNQETQYF
TGTGCCAGCAGCCAAGATTCCCCAGGGAACCAAGAGACCCAGTACTTC
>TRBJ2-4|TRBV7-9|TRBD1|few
CASSRTGGANIQYF
TGTGCCAGCAGCCGGACAGGGGGCGCAAACATTCAGTACTTC
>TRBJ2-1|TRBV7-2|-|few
CASSTQGGLYNEQFF
TGTGCCAGCAGCACCCAAGGGGGGCTTTACAATGAGCAGTTCTTC
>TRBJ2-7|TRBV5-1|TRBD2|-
CASRRETSGGTYEQHF
TGCGCCAGCAGACGAGAGACTAGCGGGGGGACCTACGAGCAGCACTTC
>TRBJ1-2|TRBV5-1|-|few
CASSLESRGPNYGYTF
TGCGCCAGCAGCTTGGAATCCAGGGGACCTAACTATGGCTACACCTTC
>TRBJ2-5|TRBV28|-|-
CASSAQGTSQETQHF
TGTGCCAGCAGCGCCCAGGGGACATCCCAAGAGACCCAGCACTTC
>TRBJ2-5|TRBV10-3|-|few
CAISELRGSQETQYF
TGTGCCATCAGTGAATTAAGGGGCAGCCAAGAGACCCAGTACTTC
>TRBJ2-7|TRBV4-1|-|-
CASSPTRGGFYEQYF
TGCGCCAGCAGCCCCACTCGTGGAGGGTTCTACGAGCAGTACTTC
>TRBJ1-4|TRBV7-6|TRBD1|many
CASSLGTGYEKLFF
TGTGCCAGCAGTCTCGGGACAGGCTATGAAAAACTGTTTTTT
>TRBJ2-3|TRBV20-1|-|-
CSARALPDTTDTQYF
TGCAGTGCTAGAGCCCTACCAGACACCACAGATACGCAGTATTTT
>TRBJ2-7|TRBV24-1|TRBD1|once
CATSDFFNGLTGFIYEQYF
TGTGCCACCAGTGATTTTTTTAACGGCCTGACAGGGTTCATCTACGAGCAGTACTTC
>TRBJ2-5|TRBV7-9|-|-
CASSFGSGTDRETQYF
TGTGCCAGCAGCTTTGGTTCCGGGACGGATAGGGAGACCCAGTACTTC
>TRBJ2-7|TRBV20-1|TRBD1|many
CSARTGTGVYEQYF
TGCAGTGCTAGAACCGGGACAGGGGTATACGAGCAGTACTTC
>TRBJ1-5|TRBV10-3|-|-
CATQGGASNQPQHF
TGTGCCACCCAAGGGGGTGCGAGCAATCAGCCCCAGCATTTT
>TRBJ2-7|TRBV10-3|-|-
CAISDAAYEQYF
TGTGCCATCAGTGACGCGGCCTACGAGCAGTACTTC
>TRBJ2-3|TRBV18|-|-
CASSPPGPRDTQYF
TGTGCCAGCTCACCACCAGGGCCCAGAGATACGCAGTATTTT
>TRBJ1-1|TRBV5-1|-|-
CASSAGGTEAFF
TGCGCCAGCAGCGCCGGGGGGACTGAAGCTTTCTTT
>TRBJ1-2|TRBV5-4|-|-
CASSLDQKPTTNYGYTF
TGTGCCAGCAGCTTGGACCAAAAGCCTACTACGAACTATGGCTACACCTTC
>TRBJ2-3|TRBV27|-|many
CASSFAMTDTQYF
TGTGCCAGCAGTTTTGCGATGACAGATACGCAGTATTTT
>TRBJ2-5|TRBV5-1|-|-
CASSLYAGPQETQYF
TGCGCCAGCAGCTTGTATGCCGGACCCCAAGAGACCCAGTACTTC
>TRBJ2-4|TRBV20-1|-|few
CSARQEWNGPKNIQYF
TGCAGTGCTAGACAAGAGTGGAACGGGCCAAAAAACATTCAGTACTTC
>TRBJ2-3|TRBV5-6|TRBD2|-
CARSFGLAGADTQYF
TGTGCCCGCAGCTTCGGACTAGCGGGCGCAGATACGCAGTATTTT
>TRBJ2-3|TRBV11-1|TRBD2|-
CGSSSPGLAGEAPSTDTQYF
TGTGGCAGCAGCTCCCCGGGACTAGCGGGTGAGGCGCCTAGCACAGATACGCAGTATTTT
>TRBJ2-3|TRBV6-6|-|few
CASSLLGMGTGTQYF
TGTGCCAGCAGTCTACTTGGGATGGGCACAGGTACGCAGTATTTT
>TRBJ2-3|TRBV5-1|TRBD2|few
CASSVLAVSTDTQYF
TGCGCCAGCAGCGTACTAGCGGTTTCCACAGATACGCAGTATTTT
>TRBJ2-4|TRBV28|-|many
CASSEMGELGLAKNIQYF
TGTGCCAGCAGTGAAATGGGGGAGTTGGGACTAGCCAAAAACATTCAGTACTTC
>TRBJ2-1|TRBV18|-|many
CASSRQGSYNEQFF
TGTGCCAGCTCACGGCAGGGATCCTACAATGAGCAGTTCTTC
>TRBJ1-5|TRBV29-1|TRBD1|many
CSASGTGNQPQHF
TGCAGCGCCTCCGGGACAGGGAATCAGCCCCAGCATTTT
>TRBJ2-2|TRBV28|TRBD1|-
CASSRQGLAGELFF
TGTGCCAGCAGTCGACAGGGTTTGGCCGGGGAGCTGTTTTTT
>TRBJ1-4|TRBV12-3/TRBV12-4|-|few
CASSLEGAEKLFF
TGTGCCAGCAGTTTAGAAGGGGCTGAAAAACTGTTTTTT
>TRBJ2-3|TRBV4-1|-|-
CASSQGTDPSTDTQYF
TGCGCCAGCAGCCAAGGGACCGACCCTAGCACAGATACGCAGTATTTT
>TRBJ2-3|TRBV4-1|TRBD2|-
CASSQEGRTSGTDTQYF
TGCGCCAGCAGCCAAGAGGGCAGGACTAGCGGGACAGATACGCAGTATTTT
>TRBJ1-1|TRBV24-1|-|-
CATSDSGAGNTEAFF
TGTGCCACCAGTGATTCAGGGGCTGGGAACACTGAAGCTTTCTTT
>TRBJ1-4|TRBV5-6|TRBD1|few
CASSLTGDEKLFF
TGTGCCAGCAGCCTGACAGGGGATGAAAAACTGTTTTTT
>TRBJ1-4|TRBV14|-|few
CASSQVTNEKLFF
TGTGCCAGCAGCCAAGTTACTAATGAAAAACTGTTTTTT
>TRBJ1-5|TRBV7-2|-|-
CASSLGVGPFDQPQHF
TGTGCCAGCAGCTTAGGAGTAGGTCCTTTTGATCAGCCCCAGCATTTT
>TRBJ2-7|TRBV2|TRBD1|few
CASSEVQQGAVEQYF
TGTGCCAGCAGTGAAGTGCAACAGGGGGCGGTGGAGCAGTACTTC
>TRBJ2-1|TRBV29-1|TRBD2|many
CSVRAGGSYEQFF
TGCAGCGTGAGGGCTGGCGGGAGCTATGAGCAGTTCTTC
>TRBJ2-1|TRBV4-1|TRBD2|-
CASSQEEREVNEQFF
TGCGCCAGCAGCCAAGAAGAGCGGGAGGTGAATGAGCAGTTCTTC
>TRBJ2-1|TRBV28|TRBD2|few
CASSFVSGVRSYNEQFF
TGTGCCAGCAGTTTTGTTAGCGGGGTAAGGTCCTACAATGAGCAGTTCTTC
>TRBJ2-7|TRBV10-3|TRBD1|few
CAISVGQGVYEQYF
TGTGCCATCAGTGTGGGACAGGGGGTCTACGAGCAGTACTTC
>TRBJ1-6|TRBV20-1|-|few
CSARDTGNSPLHF
TGCAGTGCTAGAGATACAGGGAATTCACCCCTCCACTTT
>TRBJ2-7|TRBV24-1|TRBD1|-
CATTDRGFGYEQYF
TGTGCCACCACCGACAGGGGATTTGGCTACGAGCAGTACTTC
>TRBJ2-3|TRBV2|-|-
CASSEAWAGEQYF
TGTGCCAGCAGTGAAGCGTGGGCAGGGGAGCAGTATTTT
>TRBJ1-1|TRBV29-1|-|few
CSVEGRTNTEAFF
TGCAGCGTTGAGGGCCGGACGAACACTGAAGCTTTCTTT